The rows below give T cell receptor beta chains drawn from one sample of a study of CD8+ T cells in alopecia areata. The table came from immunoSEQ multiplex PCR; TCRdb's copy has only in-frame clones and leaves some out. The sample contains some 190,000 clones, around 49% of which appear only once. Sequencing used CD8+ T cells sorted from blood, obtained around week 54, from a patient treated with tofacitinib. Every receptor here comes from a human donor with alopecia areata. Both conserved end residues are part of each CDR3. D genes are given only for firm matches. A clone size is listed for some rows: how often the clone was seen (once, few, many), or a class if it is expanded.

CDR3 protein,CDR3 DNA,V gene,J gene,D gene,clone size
CASSLVRDQPQHF,TGTGCCAGCAGCTTAGTACGTGATCAGCCCCAGCATTTT,TRBV11-2,TRBJ1-5,.,.
CASSLGENQPQHF,TGCGCCAGCAGCTTAGGGGAAAATCAGCCCCAGCATTTT,TRBV5-1,TRBJ1-5,.,.
CASSQDWGPGDTQYF,TGTGCCAGCAGCCAAGATTGGGGGCCGGGAGATACGCAGTATTTT,TRBV14,TRBJ2-3,.,.
CATADGLAQETQYF,TGTGCCACCGCAGACGGACTAGCACAAGAGACCCAGTACTTC,TRBV19,TRBJ2-5,TRBD2,few
CASSYSSWETQYF,TGTGCCAGCAGTTATTCTAGCTGGGAGACCCAGTACTTC,TRBV6-1,TRBJ2-5,.,.
CASSQDYGGPADGYTF,TGTGCCAGCAGCCAAGATTACGGGGGGCCCGCTGATGGCTACACCTTC,TRBV14,TRBJ1-2,.,few
CASSLWGNEQFF,TGTGCCAGCAGTTTATGGGGGAATGAGCAGTTCTTC,TRBV27,TRBJ2-1,.,.
CASSPPTPNEQFF,TGTGCCAGCAGTCCCCCGACCCCGAATGAGCAGTTCTTC,TRBV27,TRBJ2-1,.,.
CASSWGQGIEQYF,TGCGCCAGCAGCTGGGGACAGGGGATCGAGCAGTACTTC,TRBV5-1,TRBJ2-7,TRBD1,few
CASSWGAVSGEQYF,TGCGCCAGCAGCTGGGGGGCGGTGTCCGGCGAGCAGTACTTC,TRBV5-1,TRBJ2-7,.,.
CASSSPPYNEQFF,TGTGCCAGCAGCTCACCCCCTTACAATGAGCAGTTCTTC,TRBV9,TRBJ2-1,.,.
CASSSLGQGNGYTF,TGTGCCAGCAGCTCCTTGGGACAGGGGAATGGCTACACCTTC,TRBV7-9,TRBJ1-2,TRBD1,.
CASSQGQGQEEQYF,TGCGCCAGCAGCCAAGGACAGGGGCAGGAGGAGCAGTACTTC,TRBV4-1,TRBJ2-7,TRBD1,.
CASSLAVGGTGELFF,TGTGCCAGCAGTTTAGCGGTGGGCGGCACCGGGGAGCTGTTTTTT,TRBV6-5,TRBJ2-2,.,once
CASSLGRGTDRNTGELFF,TGTGCCAGCAGCTTGGGTCGTGGGACAGACAGAAACACCGGGGAGCTGTTTTTT,TRBV5-6,TRBJ2-2,TRBD1,.
CASSYRQPDWPQHF,TGCGCCAGCAGTTACCGACAGCCTGATTGGCCCCAGCATTTT,TRBV4-1,TRBJ1-5,.,.
CASNPLGGIGTEAFF,TGTGCCAGCAACCCCCTCGGGGGAATCGGGACTGAAGCTTTCTTT,TRBV27,TRBJ1-1,.,.
CATFDRSYNEQFF,TGTGCCACCTTCGACAGGTCCTACAATGAGCAGTTCTTC,TRBV6-5,TRBJ2-1,.,few
CASSPLGVPQGAKNIQYF,TGTGCCAGCAGCCCCCTAGGGGTACCCCAGGGGGCCAAAAACATTCAGTACTTC,TRBV9,TRBJ2-4,.,.
CASSPLTVFYEQYF,TGTGCTAGCAGCCCGCTCACAGTGTTCTACGAGCAGTACTTC,TRBV7-7,TRBJ2-7,.,once
CASSIGQGYEQYF,TGTGCCAGCAGTATAGGACAGGGCTACGAGCAGTACTTC,TRBV6-1,TRBJ2-7,TRBD1,few
CASSLPGWYGYTF,TGTGCCAGCAGCTTACCGGGTTGGTATGGCTACACCTTC,TRBV7-9,TRBJ1-2,.,.
CAWSPGNTGELFF,TGTGCCTGGAGTCCAGGGAACACCGGGGAGCTGTTTTTT,TRBV30,TRBJ2-2,.,.
CASSPTPTYEQYF,TGTGCCAGCAGTCCGACACCGACCTACGAGCAGTACTTC,TRBV27,TRBJ2-7,.,once
CASSPYPKTSGGAGEQFF,TGTGCCAGCAGCCCTTATCCCAAGACTAGCGGGGGGGCCGGTGAGCAGTTCTTC,TRBV7-3,TRBJ2-1,TRBD2,.
CASSLVDRESTEAFF,TGCGCCAGCAGCTTGGTAGACAGGGAGAGCACTGAAGCTTTCTTT,TRBV5-1,TRBJ1-1,TRBD1,.
CASSVGSPDTQYF,TGTGCCAGCAGCGTAGGTTCTCCAGATACGCAGTATTTT,TRBV9,TRBJ2-3,.,.
CASSSTWTGGGHLGSYNEQFF,TGCGCCAGCAGCTCAACTTGGACAGGGGGCGGTCATCTGGGCTCCTACAATGAGCAGTTCTTC,TRBV5-1,TRBJ2-1,TRBD1,few
CASSLPGEGTEAFF,TGTGCCAGCAGCCTCCCGGGGGAAGGAACTGAAGCTTTCTTT,TRBV13,TRBJ1-1,.,.
CASSPRDNYVDGYTF,TGTGCCAGCAGCCCTCGGGACAACTATGTTGATGGCTACACCTTC,TRBV7-9,TRBJ1-2,.,few
CASSGDFGYPDTQYF,TGTGCCAGCAGTGGCGACTTTGGGTACCCAGATACGCAGTATTTT,TRBV6-5,TRBJ2-3,.,.
CASSRTDGYEQYF,TGTGCCAGCAGCCGAACCGACGGCTACGAGCAGTACTTC,TRBV7-8,TRBJ2-7,.,.
CASSWTADYEQYF,TGCGCCAGCAGCTGGACAGCCGACTACGAGCAGTACTTC,TRBV5-1,TRBJ2-7,.,.
CASSPPGTPPYEQYF,TGTGCCAGCAGTCCACCCGGGACCCCCCCTTACGAGCAGTACTTC,TRBV27,TRBJ2-7,.,few
CASSRRTGNGNQPQHF,TGTGCCAGCAGCCGACGGACAGGGAATGGCAATCAGCCCCAGCATTTT,TRBV7-6,TRBJ1-5,TRBD1,.
CASSIRHRGSTEAFF,TGCGCCAGCAGCATCCGGCACAGGGGGTCCACTGAAGCTTTCTTT,TRBV5-1,TRBJ1-1,TRBD1,.
CAWSVFGGDYEQYF,TGTGCCTGGAGTGTGTTTGGAGGGGACTACGAGCAGTACTTC,TRBV30,TRBJ2-7,.,few
CASSYSGTNYNEQFF,TGTGCCAGCAGTTACTCCGGGACTAACTACAATGAGCAGTTCTTC,TRBV6-5,TRBJ2-1,TRBD2,few
CASSFGGTITDTQYF,TGTGCCAGCAGCTTCGGGGGGACTATCACAGATACGCAGTATTTT,TRBV7-9,TRBJ2-3,TRBD2,.
CASSFGTGHEAFF,TGTGCCAGCAGCTTCGGGACAGGCCATGAAGCTTTCTTT,TRBV11-3,TRBJ1-1,TRBD1,few
CASSLGPDTEAFF,TGTGCCAGCAGCCTCGGGCCGGACACTGAAGCTTTCTTT,TRBV7-6,TRBJ1-1,.,.
CAISEALRGEETQYF,TGTGCCATCAGTGAGGCTCTCAGGGGGGAAGAGACCCAGTACTTC,TRBV10-3,TRBJ2-5,.,few
CASSQEPVEAAETQYF,TGCGCCAGCAGCCAAGAACCAGTTGAGGCAGCGGAGACCCAGTACTTC,TRBV4-3,TRBJ2-5,.,.
CASSEPPPLGYGYTF,TGTGCCAGCAGTGAGCCTCCTCCACTCGGCTATGGCTACACCTTC,TRBV6-1,TRBJ1-2,.,.
CASSPTGVYNSPLHF,TGTGCCAGCAGCCCCACCGGGGTGTATAATTCACCCCTCCACTTT,TRBV11-2,TRBJ1-6,.,.
CASSQEGSPLHF,TGTGCCAGCAGCCAAGAGGGATCACCCCTCCACTTT,TRBV14,TRBJ1-6,.,.